This T cell receptor (beta chain) was recorded in a study of blood T cell repertoires in COVID-19. In germline, CDR1 is SEHNR, CDR2 FQNEAQ (reference sequence). V dropped 0 bases and J dropped 6; count of bases not matched to a gene: 7. CDR3 length: 16 residues. As handled by the study authors: Reference gene primer amplification yielded estimated nucleated cell counts. Sequencing used immunoSEQ multiplex PCR; TCRdb keeps in-frame clones, though not all of them. That table supplies the V and J calls and clone size; D and trimming were determined from the DNA. The table includes about 70,000 clones, 75% to 85% detected once.

Material: peripheral blood. The sequence derives from a man aged 70 or older who had recovered from COVID-19. V is TRBV7-9 and J is TRBJ1-2; TRBD1 aligns across 10 bases. The CDR3 sequence: CASSLARDRGGDGYTF. The CDR3 region has the DNA TGTGCCAGCAGCTTAGCTAGGGACAGGGGAGGCGATGGCTACACCTTC.